These 6 T cell receptor beta chains originate from one sample sequenced in a study of regulatory T cells in long-lasting Graves disease. Regarding time point: persistent/refractory GD, antithyroid drugs over 5 years with positive TRAb. Extracted PBMC RNA gave rise to the TCR library. CDR3-region Arm-PCR and iRepertoire HTBI primers produced the TCR beta libraries. TCRdb re-derived calls from the multiplex PCR reads in MiXCR, one entry per CDR3 protein. The sample yields 300,000 to 500,000 distinct CDR3 sequences, less than 25% seen once. The material was peripheral blood mononuclear cells (PBMCs), obtained when the disease was refractory, from a patient treated with antithyroid drugs. The origin of the receptors is a female donor with Graves disease.

To note about this clonotype: A much bigger clone sits one base away, suggesting this may be a read error. V gene TRBV7-2 combines with J gene TRBJ1-4; TRBD1 agrees at 10 bases. CDR3 size: 16 residues. Germline CDR1 and CDR2: SGHTA and FQGNSA. V shed 4 bases, J shed 4 bases, and the junction held 6 bases outside the gene matches. CDR3 residues: CASSCGTGAFNEKLFF. CDR3 sequence (DNA): TGTGCCAGCAGCTGCGGGACAGGGGCCTTTAATGAAAAACTGTTTTTT.

This clonotype occurred a few times. The chain recombines TRBV29-1 with TRBJ1-2; no clear D gene. The ends were cut back, 4 bases at V and 2 bases at J, with 11 bases in the middle. Germline CDR1 and CDR2: SQVTM and ANQGSEA. This CDR3 region has 13 residues. Here the CDR3 reads CSVGIGVNYGYTF. The CDR3 bases are TGCAGCGTTGGGATCGGGGTCAACTATGGCTACACCTTC.

The V gene is TRBV28, the J gene TRBJ2-7; 7 bases agree with TRBD2. Germline CDR1 and CDR2: MDHEN and SYDVKM. Trimming took 10 bases from V and 2 from J; bases not matched to a gene: 8. The CDR3 has 13 amino acids. Written as DNA, the CDR3 is TGTGCCACCGGAGCGGGAAGAGCCTACGAGCAGTACTTC. Amino acids: CATGAGRAYEQYF.

This clonotype came up many times. The V and J genes are TRBV28 and TRBJ1-6; no clear D. The germline V and J ends were trimmed by 3 bases and 7 bases, with 16 bases remaining between them. CDR1 is MDHEN, CDR2 SYDVKM, per germline. The CDR3 runs 16 residues. CDR3 bases: TGTGCCAGCAGTTTCAGGAAGCCGGCCATCAATTCACCCCTCCACTTT. Protein: CASSFRKPAINSPLHF.

This clonotype was counted only a few times. This chain uses TRBV6-1 with TRBJ2-2; 10 bases map to TRBD2. Germline-derived CDR1 and CDR2 are MNHNS and SASEGT. This CDR3 has 16 amino acids. Trimming cost V 7 bases and J 4 bases; bases outside gene matches: 9. Here the CDR3 DNA reads TGTGCCAGCACCTCGGGGACTAGCGAGGTCACCGGGGAGCTGTTTTTT. As protein: CASTSGTSEVTGELFF.

There are many counts of this clonotype. The CDR3 nucleotides read TGTGCCAGCATTAAGACTAGCGGCATGGCCGAGCAGTACTTC. This translates into CASIKTSGMAEQYF. The V gene is TRBV7-2, the J gene TRBJ2-7, with TRBD2 matching over 9 bases. Trimming took 7 bases from V and 6 from J; bases not matched to a gene: 10. CDR3 length: 14 amino acids. Germline assignment: CDR1 SGHTA and CDR2 FQGNSA.